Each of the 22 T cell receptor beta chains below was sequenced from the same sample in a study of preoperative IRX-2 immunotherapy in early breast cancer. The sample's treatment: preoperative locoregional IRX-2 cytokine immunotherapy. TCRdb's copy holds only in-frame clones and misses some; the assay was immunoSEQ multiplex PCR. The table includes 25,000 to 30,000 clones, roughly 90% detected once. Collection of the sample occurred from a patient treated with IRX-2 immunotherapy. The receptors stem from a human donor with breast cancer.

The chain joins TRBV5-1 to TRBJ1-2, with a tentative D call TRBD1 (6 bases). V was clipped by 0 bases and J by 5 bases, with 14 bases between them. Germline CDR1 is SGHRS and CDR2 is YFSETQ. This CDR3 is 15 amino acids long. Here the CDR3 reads CASSLGQVGEYGYTF. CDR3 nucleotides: TGCGCCAGCAGCTTGGGACAGGTGGGAGAGTATGGCTACACCTTC.

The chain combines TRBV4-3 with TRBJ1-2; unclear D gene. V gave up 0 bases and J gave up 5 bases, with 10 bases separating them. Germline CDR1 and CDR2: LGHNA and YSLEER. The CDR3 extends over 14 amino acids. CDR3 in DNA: TGCGCCAGCAGCCAAGATGTCAACAGTTATGGCTACACCTTC. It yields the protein CASSQDVNSYGYTF.

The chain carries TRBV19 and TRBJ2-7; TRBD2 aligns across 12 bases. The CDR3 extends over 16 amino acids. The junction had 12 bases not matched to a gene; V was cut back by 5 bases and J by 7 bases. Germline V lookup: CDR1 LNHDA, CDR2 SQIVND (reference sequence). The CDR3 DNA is TGTGCCAGTAGTCCCGGGCCTAGCGGGGGGGCGAGGGAGCAGTACTTC. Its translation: CASSPGPSGGAREQYF.

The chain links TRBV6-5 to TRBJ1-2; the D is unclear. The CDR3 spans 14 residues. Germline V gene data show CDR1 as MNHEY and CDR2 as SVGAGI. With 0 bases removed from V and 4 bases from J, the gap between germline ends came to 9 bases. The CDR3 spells CASSYSGVGYGYTF. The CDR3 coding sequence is TGTGCCAGCAGTTACTCCGGGGTAGGCTATGGCTACACCTTC.

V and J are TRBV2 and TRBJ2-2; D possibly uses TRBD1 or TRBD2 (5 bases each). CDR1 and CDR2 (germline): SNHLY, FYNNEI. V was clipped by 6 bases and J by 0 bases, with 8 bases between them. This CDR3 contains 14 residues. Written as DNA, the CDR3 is TGTGCCAGCAGGGGACCGACGAACACCGGGGAGCTGTTTTTT. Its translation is CASRGPTNTGELFF.

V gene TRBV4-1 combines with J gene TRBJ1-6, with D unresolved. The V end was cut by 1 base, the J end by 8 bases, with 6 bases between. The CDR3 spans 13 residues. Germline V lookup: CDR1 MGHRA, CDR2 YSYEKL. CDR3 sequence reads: CASSQGLDSPLHF. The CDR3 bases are TGCGCCAGCAGCCAAGGTCTCGATTCACCCCTCCACTTT.

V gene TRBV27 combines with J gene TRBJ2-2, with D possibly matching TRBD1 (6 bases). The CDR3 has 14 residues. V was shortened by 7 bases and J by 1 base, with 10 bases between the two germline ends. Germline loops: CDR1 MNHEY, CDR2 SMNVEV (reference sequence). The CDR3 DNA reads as TGTGCCAGCATTGACAGGATGAACACCGGGGAGCTGTTTTTT. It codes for CASIDRMNTGELFF.

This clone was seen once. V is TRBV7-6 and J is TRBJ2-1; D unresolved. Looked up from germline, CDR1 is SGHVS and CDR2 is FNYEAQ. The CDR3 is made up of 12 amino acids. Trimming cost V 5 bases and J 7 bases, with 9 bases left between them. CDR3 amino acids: CASSQARNEQFF. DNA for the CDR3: TGTGCCAGCAGCCAAGCGCGTAATGAGCAGTTCTTC.

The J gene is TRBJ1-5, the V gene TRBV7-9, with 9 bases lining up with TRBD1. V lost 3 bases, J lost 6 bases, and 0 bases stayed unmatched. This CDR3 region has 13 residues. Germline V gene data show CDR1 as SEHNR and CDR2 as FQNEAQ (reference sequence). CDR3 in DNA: TGTGCCAGCAGCTTGGGACAGGGTCAGCCCCAGCATTTT. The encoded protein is CASSLGQGQPQHF. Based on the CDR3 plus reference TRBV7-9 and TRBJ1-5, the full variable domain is DTGVSQNPRHKITKRGQNVTFRCDPISEHNRLYWYRQTLGQGPEFLTYFQNEAQLEKSRLLSDRFSAERPKGSFSTLEIQRTEQGDSAMYLCASSLGQGQPQHFGDGTRLSIL.

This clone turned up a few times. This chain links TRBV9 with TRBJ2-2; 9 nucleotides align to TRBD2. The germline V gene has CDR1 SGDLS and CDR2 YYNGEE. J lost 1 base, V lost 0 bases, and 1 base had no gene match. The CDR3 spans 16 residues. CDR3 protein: CASSVELAGNTGELFF. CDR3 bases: TGTGCCAGCAGCGTAGAACTAGCGGGGAACACCGGGGAGCTGTTTTTT.

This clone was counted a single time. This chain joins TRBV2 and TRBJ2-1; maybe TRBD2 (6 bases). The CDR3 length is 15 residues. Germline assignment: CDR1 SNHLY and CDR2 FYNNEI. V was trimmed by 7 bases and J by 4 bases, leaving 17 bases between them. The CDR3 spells CASTLGGSGYNEQFF. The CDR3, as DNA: TGTGCCAGCACCCTCGGCGGTAGCGGTTACAATGAGCAGTTCTTC.

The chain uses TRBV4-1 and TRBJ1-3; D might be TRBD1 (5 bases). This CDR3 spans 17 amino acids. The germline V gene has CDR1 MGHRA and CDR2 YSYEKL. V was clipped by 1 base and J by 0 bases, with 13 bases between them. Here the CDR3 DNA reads TGCGCCAGCAGCCAAGGGCGGGGAAGGGGCTCTGGAAACACCATATATTTT. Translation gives CASSQGRGRGSGNTIYF.

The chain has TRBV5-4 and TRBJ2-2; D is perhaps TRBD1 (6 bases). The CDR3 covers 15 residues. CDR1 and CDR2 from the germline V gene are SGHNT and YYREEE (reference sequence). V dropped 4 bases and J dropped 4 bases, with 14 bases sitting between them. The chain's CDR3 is CASSQGHGGTGELFF. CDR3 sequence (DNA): TGTGCCAGCAGCCAGGGACACGGAGGCACCGGGGAGCTGTTTTTT.

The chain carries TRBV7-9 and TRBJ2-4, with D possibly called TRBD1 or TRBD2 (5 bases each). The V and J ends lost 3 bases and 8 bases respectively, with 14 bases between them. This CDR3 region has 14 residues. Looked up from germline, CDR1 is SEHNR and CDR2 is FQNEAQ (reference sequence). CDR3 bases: TGTGCCAGCAGCTTCCGGGACCCCTCGGACATTCAGTACTTC. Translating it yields CASSFRDPSDIQYF.

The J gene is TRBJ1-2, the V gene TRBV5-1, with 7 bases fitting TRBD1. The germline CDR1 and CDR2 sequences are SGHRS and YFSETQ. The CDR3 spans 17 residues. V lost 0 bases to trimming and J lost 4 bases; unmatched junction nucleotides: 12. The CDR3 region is CASSLAVGPQGGYGYTF. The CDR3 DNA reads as TGCGCCAGCAGCTTGGCCGTAGGCCCGCAGGGGGGCTATGGCTACACCTTC.

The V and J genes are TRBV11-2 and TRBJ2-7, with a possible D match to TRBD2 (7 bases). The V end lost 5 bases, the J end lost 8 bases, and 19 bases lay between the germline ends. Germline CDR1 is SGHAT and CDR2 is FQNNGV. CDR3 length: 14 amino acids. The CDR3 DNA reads TGTGCCAGCAGCACAGCCCAGGGGAGGGGACAGCAGTACTTC. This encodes CASSTAQGRGQQYF.

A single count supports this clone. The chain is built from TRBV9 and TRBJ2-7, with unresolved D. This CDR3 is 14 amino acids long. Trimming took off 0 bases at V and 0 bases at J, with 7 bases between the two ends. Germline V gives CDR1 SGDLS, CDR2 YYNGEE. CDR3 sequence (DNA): TGTGCCAGCAGCGTAGCACTCCACTCCTACGAGCAGTACTTC. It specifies CASSVALHSYEQYF.

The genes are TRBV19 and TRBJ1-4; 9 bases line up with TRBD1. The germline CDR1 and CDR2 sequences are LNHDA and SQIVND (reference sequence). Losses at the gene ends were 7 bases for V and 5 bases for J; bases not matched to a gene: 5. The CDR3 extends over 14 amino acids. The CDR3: CASKTGTGNEKLFF. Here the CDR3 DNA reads TGTGCCAGTAAAACCGGGACAGGGAATGAAAAACTGTTTTTT.

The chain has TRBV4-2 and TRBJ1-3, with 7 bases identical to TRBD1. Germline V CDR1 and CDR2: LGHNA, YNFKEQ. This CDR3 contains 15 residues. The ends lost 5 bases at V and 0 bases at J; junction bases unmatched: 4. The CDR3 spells CASSINRGSGNTIYF. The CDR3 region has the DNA TGTGCCAGCAGCATAAACAGGGGCTCTGGAAACACCATATATTTT.

The CDR3 protein is CASSDGAGGIYEQYF. CDR3 nucleotides: TGTGCCAGCAGTGATGGGGCAGGGGGCATCTACGAGCAGTACTTC. The V and J genes are TRBV6-1 and TRBJ2-7; 8 nucleotides line up with TRBD1. Germline trimming cut 3 bases from V and 3 bases from J; bases unmatched to any gene: 7. Germline V gene data show CDR1 as MNHNS and CDR2 as SASEGT. This CDR3 has 15 amino acids.

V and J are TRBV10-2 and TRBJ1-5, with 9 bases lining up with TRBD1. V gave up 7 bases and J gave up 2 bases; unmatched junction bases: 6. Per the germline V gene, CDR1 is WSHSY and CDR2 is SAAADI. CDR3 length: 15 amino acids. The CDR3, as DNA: TGCGCCAGCAAAACAGGGGGCGCAGGCAATCAGCCCCAGCATTTT. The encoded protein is CASKTGGAGNQPQHF.

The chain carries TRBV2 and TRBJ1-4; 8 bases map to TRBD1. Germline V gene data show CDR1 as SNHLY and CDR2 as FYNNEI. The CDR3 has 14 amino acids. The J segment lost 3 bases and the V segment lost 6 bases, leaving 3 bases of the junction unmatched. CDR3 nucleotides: TGTGCCAGCAGGCAGGGGGCTTCTAATGAAAAACTGTTTTTT. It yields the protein CASRQGASNEKLFF.